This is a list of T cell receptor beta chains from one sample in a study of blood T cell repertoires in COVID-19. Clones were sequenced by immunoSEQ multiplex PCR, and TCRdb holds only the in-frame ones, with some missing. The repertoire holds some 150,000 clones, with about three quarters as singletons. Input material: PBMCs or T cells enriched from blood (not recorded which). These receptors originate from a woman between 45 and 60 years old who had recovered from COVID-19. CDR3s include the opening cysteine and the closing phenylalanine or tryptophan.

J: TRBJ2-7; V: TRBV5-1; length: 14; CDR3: CASSLSGGTYEQYF
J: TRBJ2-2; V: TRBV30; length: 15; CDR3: CAWKRLDSNTGELFF
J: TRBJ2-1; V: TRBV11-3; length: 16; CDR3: CASSLEGLAGGNEQFF
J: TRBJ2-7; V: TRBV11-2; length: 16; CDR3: CASSLDSGTPPGEQYF
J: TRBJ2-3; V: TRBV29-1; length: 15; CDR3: CSVADHAGATDTQYF
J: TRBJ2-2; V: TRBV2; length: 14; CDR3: CASTVPSALGELFF
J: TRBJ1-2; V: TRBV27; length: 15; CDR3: CASSLYRDRGYGYTF
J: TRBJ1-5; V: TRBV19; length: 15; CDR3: CASSVGGAWDQPQHF
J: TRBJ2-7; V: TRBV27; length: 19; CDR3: CASSLSGLRTSGFVYEQYF
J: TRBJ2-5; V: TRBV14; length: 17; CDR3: CASSLKSAGVGQETQYF
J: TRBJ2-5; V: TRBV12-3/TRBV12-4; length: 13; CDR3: CASSFRQGETQYF
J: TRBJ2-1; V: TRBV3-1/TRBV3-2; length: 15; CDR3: CASSQQGLATNEQFF
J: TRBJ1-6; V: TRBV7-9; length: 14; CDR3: CASSSTGEASPLHF
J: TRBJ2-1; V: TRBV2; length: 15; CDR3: CASQTSGSSYNEQFF
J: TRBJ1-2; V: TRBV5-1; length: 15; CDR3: CASSSAYTHNYGYTF
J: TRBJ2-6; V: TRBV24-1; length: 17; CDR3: CATSTRTGPSGANVLTF
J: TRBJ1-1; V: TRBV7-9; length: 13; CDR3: CASSPQGMTEAFF
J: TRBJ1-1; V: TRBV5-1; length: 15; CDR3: CASSLDRGMNTEAFF
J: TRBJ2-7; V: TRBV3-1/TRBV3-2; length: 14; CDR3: CASSQGIGVYEQYF
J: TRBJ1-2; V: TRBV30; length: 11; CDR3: CAAPGLVGYTF
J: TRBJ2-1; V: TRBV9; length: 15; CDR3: CASSVGTSGRASKFF
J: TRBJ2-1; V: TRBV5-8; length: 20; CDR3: CASSLRTFRGGLAGEDEQFF
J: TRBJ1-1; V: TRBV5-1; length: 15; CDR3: CASSLRTGRNTEAFF
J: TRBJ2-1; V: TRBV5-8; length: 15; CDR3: CASRPPGLAVNEQFF